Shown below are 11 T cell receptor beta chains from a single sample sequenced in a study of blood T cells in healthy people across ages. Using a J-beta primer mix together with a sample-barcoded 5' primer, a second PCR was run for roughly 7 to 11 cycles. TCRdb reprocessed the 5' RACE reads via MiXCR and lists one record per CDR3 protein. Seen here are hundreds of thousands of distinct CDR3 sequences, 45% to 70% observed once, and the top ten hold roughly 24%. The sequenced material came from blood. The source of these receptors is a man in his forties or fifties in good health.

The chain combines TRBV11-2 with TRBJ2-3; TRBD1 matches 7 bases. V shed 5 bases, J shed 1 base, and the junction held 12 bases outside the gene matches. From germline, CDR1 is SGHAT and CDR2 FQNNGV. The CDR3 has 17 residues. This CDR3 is CASSPGTAAIGTDTQYF. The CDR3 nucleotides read TGTGCCAGCAGCCCCGGGACAGCCGCTATTGGCACAGATACGCAGTATTTT.

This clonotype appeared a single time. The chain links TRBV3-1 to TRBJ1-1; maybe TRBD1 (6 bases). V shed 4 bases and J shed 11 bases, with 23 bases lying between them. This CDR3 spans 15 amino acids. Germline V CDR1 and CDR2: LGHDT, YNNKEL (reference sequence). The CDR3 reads CASSLRGGHAQWAFF. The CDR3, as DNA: TGTGCCAGCAGCCTGAGGGGGGGACATGCCCAGTGGGCTTTCTTT.

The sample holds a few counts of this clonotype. The CDR3 nucleotides read TGCAGTGCCCCAGAAGCGGGGTTCGATGAGCAGTTCTTC. This gives the protein CSAPEAGFDEQFF. The rearrangement uses TRBV20-1 and TRBJ2-1; TRBD2 aligns across 7 bases. The CDR3 has 13 amino acids. V lost 6 bases, J lost 8 bases, and 10 bases stayed unmatched. Germline V CDR1 and CDR2: DFQATT, SNEGSKA (reference sequence).

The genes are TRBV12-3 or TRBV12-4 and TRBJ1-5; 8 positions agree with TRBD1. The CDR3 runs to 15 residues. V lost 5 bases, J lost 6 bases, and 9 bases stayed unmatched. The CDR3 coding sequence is TGTGCCAGCAGTCCAGGGGACAGGTTGGTTCAGCCCCAGCATTTT. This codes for CASSPGDRLVQPQHF.

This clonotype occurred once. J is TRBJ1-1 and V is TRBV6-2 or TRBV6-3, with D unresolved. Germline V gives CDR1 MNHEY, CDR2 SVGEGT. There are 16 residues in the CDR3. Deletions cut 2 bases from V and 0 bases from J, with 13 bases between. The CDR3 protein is CASSYPQDYVNTEAFF. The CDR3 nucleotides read TGTGCCAGCAGTTACCCGCAGGATTACGTGAACACTGAAGCTTTCTTT.

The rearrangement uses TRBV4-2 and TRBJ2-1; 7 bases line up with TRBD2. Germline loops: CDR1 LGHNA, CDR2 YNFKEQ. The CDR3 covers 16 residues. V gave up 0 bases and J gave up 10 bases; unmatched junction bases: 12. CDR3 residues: CASSQEREREGYEQFF. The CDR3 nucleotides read TGTGCCAGCAGCCAAGAGCGGGAGCGAGAAGGCTACGAGCAGTTCTTC.

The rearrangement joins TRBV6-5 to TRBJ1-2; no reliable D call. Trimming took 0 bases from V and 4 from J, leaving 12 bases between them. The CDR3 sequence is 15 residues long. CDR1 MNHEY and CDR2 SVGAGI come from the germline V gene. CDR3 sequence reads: CASSYSGRRGYGYTF. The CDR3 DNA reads TGTGCCAGCAGTTACTCGGGTCGGCGGGGCTATGGCTACACCTTC.

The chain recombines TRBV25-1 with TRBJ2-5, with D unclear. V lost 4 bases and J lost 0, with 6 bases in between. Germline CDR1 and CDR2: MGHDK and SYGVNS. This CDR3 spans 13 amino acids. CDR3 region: CASSVSYQETQYF. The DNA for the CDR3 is TGTGCCAGCAGTGTTTCATACCAAGAGACCCAGTACTTC.

This CDR3 reads CATSRARGTDYNSPLHF. DNA of the CDR3: TGTGCCACCAGCAGAGCAAGGGGGACAGACTATAATTCACCCCTCCACTTT. The rearrangement joins TRBV15 to TRBJ1-6; 7 bases fit TRBD1. The V segment lost 1 base and the J segment 3 bases; nucleotides outside the gene matches: 6. The CDR3 sequence is 17 residues long. Germline V CDR1 and CDR2: LNHNV, YYDKDF (reference sequence). Together with reference TRBV15 and TRBJ1-6, the CDR3 gives the full variable domain: DAMVIQNPRYQVTQFGKPVTLSCSQTLNHNVMYWYQQKSSQAPKLLFHYYDKDFNNEADTPDNFQSRRPNTSFCFLDIRSPGLGDTAMYLCATSRARGTDYNSPLHFGNGTRLTVT.

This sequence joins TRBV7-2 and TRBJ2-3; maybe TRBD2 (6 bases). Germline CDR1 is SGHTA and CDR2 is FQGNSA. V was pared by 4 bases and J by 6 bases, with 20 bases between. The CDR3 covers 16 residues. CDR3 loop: CASSSAGQGGGDTQYF. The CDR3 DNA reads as TGTGCCAGCAGCTCAGCAGGGCAGGGAGGTGGGGATACGCAGTATTTT.

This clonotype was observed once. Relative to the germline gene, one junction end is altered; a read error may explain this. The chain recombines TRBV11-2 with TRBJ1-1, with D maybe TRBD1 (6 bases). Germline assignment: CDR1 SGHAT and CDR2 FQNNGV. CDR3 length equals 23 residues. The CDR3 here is CASSLGGLGFGGSLGSGHTEAFF. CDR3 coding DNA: TGTGCCAGCAGCTTAGGGGGGCTGGGGTTTGGGGGTTCCCTGGGCTCGGGACACACGGAAGCTTTCTTT. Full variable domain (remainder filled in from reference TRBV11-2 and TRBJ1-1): EAGVAQSPRYKIIEKRQSVAFWCNPISGHATLYWYQQILGQGPKLLIQFQNNGVVDDSQLPKDRFSAERLKGVDSTLKIQPAKLEDSAVYLCASSLGGLGFGGSLGSGHTEAFFGQGTRLTVV.